This T cell receptor (beta chain) originates from a study of cytomegalovirus exposure and HLA in healthy donors. It was healthy bone marrow donors who served as donors. Primers for the PCR totalled 60 Vbeta and 13 Jbeta. Only in-frame clones appear in the TCRdb table, and some are missing; sequencing was by immunoSEQ multiplex PCR. Of 110,000 to 150,000 clones in the sample, around 80% were seen once. The sample was PBMCs. The source of this sequence is a man between 40 and 49 years old in good health and CMV-seronegative.

CDR3 sequence reads: CARGSGFNEQFF. The CDR3 DNA follows: TGTGCCAGGGGGTCGGGGTTCAATGAGCAGTTCTTC. The rearrangement links TRBV2 to TRBJ2-1; D might be TRBD2 (5 bases). V lost 9 bases and J lost 6, with 12 bases in between. CDR1 and CDR2 (germline): SNHLY, FYNNEI. This CDR3 has 12 amino acids.